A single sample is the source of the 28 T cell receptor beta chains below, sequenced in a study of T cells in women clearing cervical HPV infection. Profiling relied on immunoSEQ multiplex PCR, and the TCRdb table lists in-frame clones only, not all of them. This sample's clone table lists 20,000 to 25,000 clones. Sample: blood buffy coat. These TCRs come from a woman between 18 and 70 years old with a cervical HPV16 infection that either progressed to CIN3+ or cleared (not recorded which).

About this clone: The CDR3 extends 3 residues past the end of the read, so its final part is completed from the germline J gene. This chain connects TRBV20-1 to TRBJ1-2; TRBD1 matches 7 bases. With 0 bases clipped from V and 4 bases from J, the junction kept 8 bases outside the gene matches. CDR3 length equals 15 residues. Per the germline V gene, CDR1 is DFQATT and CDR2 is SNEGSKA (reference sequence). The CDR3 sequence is CSARDFTGESYGYTF. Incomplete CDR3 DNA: TGCAGTGCTAGAGATTTCACAGGGGAGAGCTATGGC.

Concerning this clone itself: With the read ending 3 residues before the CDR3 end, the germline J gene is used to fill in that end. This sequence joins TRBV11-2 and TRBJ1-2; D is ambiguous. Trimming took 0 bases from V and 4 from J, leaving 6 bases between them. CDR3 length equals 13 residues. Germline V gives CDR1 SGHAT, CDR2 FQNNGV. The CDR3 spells CASSLESFYGYTF. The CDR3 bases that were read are TGTGCCAGCAGCTTAGAATCGTTCTATGGC.

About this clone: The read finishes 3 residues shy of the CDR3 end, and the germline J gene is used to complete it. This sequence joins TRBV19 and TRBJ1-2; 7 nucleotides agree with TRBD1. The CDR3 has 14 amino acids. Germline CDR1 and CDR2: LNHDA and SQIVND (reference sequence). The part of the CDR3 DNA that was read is TGTGCCAGTAGTACCCGGGACAGCCCCTACGAC. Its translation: CASSTRDSPYD. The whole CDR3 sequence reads CASSTRDSPYDYTF.

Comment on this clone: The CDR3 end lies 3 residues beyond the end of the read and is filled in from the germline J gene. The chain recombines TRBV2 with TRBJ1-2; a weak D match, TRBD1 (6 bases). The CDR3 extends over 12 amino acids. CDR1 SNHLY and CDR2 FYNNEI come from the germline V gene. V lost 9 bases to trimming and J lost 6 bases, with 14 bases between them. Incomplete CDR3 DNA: TGTGCCAGTCTACAGGGTACTAATGGC. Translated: CASLQGTNG. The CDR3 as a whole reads CASLQGTNGYTF.

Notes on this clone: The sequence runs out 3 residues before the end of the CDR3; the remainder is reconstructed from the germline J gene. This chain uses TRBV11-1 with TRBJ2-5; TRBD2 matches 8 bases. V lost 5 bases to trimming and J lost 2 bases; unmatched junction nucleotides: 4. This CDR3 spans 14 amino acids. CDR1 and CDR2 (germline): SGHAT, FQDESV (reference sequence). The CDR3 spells CASSPGTRQETQYF. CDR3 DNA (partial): TGTGCCAGCAGCCCGGGGACTAGACAAGAGACC.

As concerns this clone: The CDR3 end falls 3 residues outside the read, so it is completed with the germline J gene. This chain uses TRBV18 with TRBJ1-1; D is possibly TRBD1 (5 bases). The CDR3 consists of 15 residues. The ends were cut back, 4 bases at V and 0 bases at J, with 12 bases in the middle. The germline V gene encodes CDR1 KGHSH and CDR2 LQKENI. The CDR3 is CASSHKDSMNTEAFF. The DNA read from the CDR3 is TGTGCCAGCTCACACAAAGACAGCATGAACACTGAA.

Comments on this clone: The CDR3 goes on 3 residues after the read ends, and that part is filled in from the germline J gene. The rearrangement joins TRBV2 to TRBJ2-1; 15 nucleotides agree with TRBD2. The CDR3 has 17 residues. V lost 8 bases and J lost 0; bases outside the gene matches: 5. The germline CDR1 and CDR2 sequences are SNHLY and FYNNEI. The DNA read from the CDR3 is TGTGCCAGCTGGGGGACTAGCGGGAGGAGCTCCTACAATGAG. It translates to CASWGTSGRSSYNE. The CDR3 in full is CASWGTSGRSSYNEQFF.

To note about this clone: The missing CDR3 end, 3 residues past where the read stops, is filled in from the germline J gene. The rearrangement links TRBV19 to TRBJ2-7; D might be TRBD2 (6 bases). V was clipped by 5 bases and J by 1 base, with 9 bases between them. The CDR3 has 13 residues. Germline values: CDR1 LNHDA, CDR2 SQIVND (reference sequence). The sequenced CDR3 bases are TGTGCCAGTAGTGCGGGGTCTTCCTACGAG. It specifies CASSAGSSYE. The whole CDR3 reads CASSAGSSYEQYF.

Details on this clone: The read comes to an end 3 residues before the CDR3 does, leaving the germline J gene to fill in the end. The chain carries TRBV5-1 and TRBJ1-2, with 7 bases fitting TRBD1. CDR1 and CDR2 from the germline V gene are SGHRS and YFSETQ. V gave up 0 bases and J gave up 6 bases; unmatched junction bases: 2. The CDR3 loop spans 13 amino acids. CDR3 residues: CASSLGQGDGYTF. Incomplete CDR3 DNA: TGCGCCAGCAGCTTGGGGCAGGGGGATGGC.

The CDR3 reads CASSDEGPSYEQYF. The CDR3 bases that were read are TGTGCCAGCAGTGATGAGGGGCCTTCCTACGAG. This sequence joins TRBV6-1 and TRBJ2-7; D is possibly TRBD1 or TRBD2 (5 bases each). Sequencing ends 3 residues short of the CDR3 end; the germline J gene provides the rest. The CDR3 covers 14 residues. V lost 3 bases to trimming and J lost 1 base, with 10 bases between them. Germline loops: CDR1 MNHNS, CDR2 SASEGT.

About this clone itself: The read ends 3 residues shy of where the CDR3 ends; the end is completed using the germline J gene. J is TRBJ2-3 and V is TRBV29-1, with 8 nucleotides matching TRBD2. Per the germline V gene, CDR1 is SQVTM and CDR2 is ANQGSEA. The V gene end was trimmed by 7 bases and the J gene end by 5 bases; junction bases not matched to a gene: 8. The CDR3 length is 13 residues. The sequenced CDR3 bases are TGCAGCGACACGGGACTAGAAGGAGATACG. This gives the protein CSDTGLEGDT. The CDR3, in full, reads CSDTGLEGDTQYF.

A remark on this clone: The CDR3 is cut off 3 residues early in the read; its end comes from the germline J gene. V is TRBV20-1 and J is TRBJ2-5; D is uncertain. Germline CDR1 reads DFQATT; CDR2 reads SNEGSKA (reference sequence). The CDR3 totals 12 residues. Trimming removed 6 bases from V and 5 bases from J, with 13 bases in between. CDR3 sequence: CSAPEQRETQYF. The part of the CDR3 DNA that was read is TGCAGTGCACCAGAACAGAGGGAGACC.

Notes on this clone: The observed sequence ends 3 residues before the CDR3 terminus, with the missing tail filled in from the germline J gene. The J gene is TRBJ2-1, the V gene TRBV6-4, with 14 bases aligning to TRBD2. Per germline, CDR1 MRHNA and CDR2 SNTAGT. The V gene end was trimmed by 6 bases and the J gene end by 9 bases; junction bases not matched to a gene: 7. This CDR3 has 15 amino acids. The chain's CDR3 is CASSATGTSGSEQFF. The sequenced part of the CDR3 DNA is TGTGCCAGCAGCGCTACAGGGACTAGCGGGAGTGAG.

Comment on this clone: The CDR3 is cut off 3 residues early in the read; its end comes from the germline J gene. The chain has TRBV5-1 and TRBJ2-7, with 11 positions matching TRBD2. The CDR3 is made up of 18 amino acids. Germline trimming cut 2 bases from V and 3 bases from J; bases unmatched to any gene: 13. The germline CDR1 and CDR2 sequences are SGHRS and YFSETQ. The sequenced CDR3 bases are TGCGCCAGCAGCTTCCAGCGATTGGGACTAGCGGACTACTACGAG. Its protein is CASSFQRLGLADYYE. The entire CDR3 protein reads CASSFQRLGLADYYEQYF.

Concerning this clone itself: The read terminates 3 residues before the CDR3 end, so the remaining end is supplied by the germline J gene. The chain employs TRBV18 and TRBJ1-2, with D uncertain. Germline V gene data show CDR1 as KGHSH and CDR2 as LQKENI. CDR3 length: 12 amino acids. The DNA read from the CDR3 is TGTGCCAGCTCACCGAGGCAGTACGAC. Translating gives CASSPRQYD. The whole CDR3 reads CASSPRQYDYTF. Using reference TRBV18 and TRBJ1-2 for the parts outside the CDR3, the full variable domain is NAGVMQNPRHLVRRRGQEARLRCSPMKGHSHVYWYRQLPEEGLKFMVYLQKENIIDESGMPKERFSAEFPKEGPSILRIQQVVRGDSAAYFCASSPRQYDYTFGSGTRLTVV.

The part of the CDR3 DNA that was read is TGCGCCAGCAGCGAAAGATGGGGGGGATCAGGGGAAAAA. This sequence encodes CASSERWGGSGEK. The whole CDR3 sequence reads CASSERWGGSGEKLFF. The J gene is TRBJ1-4, the V gene TRBV5-1; D is perhaps TRBD1 (5 bases). Coverage ceases 3 residues before the CDR3 finishes, and the germline J gene fills in the end. Trimming stripped 4 bases from V and 8 bases from J, with 21 bases between. Looked up from germline, CDR1 is SGHRS and CDR2 is YFSETQ. This CDR3 is built from 16 residues.

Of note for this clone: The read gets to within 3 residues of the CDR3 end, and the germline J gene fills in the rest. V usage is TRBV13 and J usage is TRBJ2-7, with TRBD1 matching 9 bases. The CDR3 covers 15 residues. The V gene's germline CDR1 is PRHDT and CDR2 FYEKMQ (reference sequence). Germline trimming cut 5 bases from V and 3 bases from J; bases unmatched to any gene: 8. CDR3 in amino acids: CASSLRDRDFYEQYF. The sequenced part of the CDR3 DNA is TGTGCCAGCAGCCTAAGGGACAGGGACTTCTACGAG.

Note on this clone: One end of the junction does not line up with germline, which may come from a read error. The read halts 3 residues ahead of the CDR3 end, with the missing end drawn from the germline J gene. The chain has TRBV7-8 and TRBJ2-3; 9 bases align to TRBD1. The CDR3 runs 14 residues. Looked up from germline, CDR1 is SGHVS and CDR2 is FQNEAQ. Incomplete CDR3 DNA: TGTGCCAGCAGCTCCAGGACAGGGGCAGAGACG. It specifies CASSSRTGAET. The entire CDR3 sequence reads CASSSRTGAETQYF.

CDR3 region: CSARAPGQGKLYEQYF. Incomplete CDR3 DNA: TGCAGTGCTAGAGCCCCGGGACAGGGGAAGCTCTACGAG. This sequence joins TRBV20-1 and TRBJ2-7; 10 bases align to TRBD1. The read comes to an end 3 residues before the CDR3 does, leaving the germline J gene to fill in the end. Germline CDR1 reads DFQATT; CDR2 reads SNEGSKA (reference sequence). This CDR3 is 16 amino acids long. Trimming took 1 base from V and 3 from J; bases not matched to a gene: 9.

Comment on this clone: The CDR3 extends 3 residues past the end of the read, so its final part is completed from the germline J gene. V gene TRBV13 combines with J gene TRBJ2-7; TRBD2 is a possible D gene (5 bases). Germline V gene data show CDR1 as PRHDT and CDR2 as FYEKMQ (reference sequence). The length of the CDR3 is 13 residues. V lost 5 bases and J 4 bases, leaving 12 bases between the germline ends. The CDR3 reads CASSPRTLYEQYF. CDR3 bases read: TGTGCCAGCAGCCCCCGGACTCTATACGAG.

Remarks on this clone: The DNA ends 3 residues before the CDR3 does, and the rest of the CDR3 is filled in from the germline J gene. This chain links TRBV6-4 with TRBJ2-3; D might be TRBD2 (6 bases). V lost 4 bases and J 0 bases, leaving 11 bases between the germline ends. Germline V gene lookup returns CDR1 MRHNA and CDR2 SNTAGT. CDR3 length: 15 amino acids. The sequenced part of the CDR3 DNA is TGTGCCAGCAGTGCCTTAGCGGCTAGCACAGATACG. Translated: CASSALAASTDT. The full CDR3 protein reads CASSALAASTDTQYF.

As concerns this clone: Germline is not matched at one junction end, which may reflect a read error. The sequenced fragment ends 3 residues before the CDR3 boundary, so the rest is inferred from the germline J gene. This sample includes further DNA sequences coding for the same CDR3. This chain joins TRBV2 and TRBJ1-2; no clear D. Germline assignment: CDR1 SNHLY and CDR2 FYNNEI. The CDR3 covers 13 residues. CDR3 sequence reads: CASSEFQYYGYTF. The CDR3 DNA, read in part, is TGTGCCAGCAGTGAGTTCCAGTACTATGGA.

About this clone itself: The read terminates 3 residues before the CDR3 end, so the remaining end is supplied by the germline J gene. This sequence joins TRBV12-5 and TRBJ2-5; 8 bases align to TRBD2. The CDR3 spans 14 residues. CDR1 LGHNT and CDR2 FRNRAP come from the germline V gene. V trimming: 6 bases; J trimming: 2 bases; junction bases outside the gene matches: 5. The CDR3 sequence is CASGAGLVQETQYF. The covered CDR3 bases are TGTGCTAGTGGGGCGGGACTAGTTCAAGAGACC.

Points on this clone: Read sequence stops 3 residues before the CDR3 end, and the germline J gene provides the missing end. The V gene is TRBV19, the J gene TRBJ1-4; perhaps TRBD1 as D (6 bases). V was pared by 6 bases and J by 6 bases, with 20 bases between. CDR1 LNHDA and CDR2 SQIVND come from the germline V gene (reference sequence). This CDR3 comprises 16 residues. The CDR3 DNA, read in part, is TGTGCCAGTAGCAAACCCAGGGGATCACGGGATGAAAAA. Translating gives CASSKPRGSRDEK. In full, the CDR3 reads CASSKPRGSRDEKLFF.

The CDR3 spells CAWSVPTSTGNDGQYF. The covered CDR3 bases are TGTGCCTGGAGTGTCCCCACCTCTACAGGGAACGATGGT. V and J are TRBV30 and TRBJ2-4, with D perhaps TRBD1 (6 bases). The read finishes 3 residues shy of the CDR3 end, and the germline J gene is used to complete it. Germline CDR1 GTSNPN, CDR2 SVGIG (reference sequence). The CDR3 runs to 16 residues. Full variable domain (remainder filled in from reference TRBV30 and TRBJ2-4): SQTIHQWPATLVQPVGSPLSLECTVEGTSNPNLYWYRQAAGRGLQLLFYSVGIGQISSEVPQNLSASRPQDRQFILSSKKLLLSDSGFYLCAWSVPTSTGNDGQYFGAGTRLSVL.

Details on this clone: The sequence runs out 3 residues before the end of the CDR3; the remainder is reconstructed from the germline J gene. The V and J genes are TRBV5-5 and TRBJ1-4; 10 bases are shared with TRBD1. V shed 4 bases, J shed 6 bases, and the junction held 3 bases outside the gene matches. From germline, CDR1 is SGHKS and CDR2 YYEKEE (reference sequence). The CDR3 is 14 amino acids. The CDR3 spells CASSRTGGDEKLFF. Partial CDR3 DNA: TGTGCCAGCAGCCGGACAGGGGGTGATGAAAAA.

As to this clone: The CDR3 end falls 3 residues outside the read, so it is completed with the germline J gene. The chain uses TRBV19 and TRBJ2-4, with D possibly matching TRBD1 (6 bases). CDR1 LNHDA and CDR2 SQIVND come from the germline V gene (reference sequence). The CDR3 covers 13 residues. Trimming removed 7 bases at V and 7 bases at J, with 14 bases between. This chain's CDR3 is CASTSTGWNIQYF. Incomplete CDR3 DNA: TGTGCCAGTACCTCTACAGGGTGGAACATT.

Incomplete CDR3 DNA: TGTGCCAGCAGTGAAGCGCGGGGAATTCTCTACGAG. Translated, it gives CASSEARGILYE. The CDR3, in full, reads CASSEARGILYEQYF. The V gene is TRBV2, the J gene TRBJ2-7; TRBD2 might be the D (6 bases). The read falls 3 residues short of the CDR3 end, and the missing part is taken from the germline J gene. The V and J ends lost 0 bases and 3 bases respectively, with 12 bases between them. This CDR3 is built from 15 residues. In germline, CDR1 is SNHLY, CDR2 FYNNEI.